These 11 T cell receptor beta chains were all obtained from the same sample, sequenced in a study of T-cell memory formation after mild COVID-19. TCRdb re-analysed the 5' RACE reads in MiXCR, keeping a single row per CDR3 protein. The table shows roughly 130,000 distinct CDR3 sequences, with over 15% occurring only once. Sequenced sample: PBMCs or a T cell subset sorted from them (not recorded which). These receptors originate from a man younger than 30 who had mild COVID-19 (a few samples of this study predate the infection). Cell type and time point are not known.

This rearrangement joins TRBV7-6 to TRBJ2-3, with TRBD1 as a possible D gene (6 bases). This CDR3 comprises 14 residues. Germline assignment: CDR1 SGHVS and CDR2 FNYEAQ. V was clipped by 0 bases and J by 5 bases, with 9 bases between them. CDR3 protein: CASSLAGRGDTQYF. The CDR3 DNA is TGTGCCAGCAGCTTAGCGGGCAGGGGAGATACGCAGTATTTT.

V and J are TRBV5-4 and TRBJ1-2; D not certain. The CDR3 consists of 13 residues. Trimming took off 0 bases at V and 7 bases at J, with 10 bases between the two ends. The germline V gene encodes CDR1 SGHNT and CDR2 YYREEE (reference sequence). The CDR3 loop is CASSLEVLGGYTF. The CDR3 region has the DNA TGTGCCAGCAGCTTGGAAGTGTTAGGTGGCTACACCTTC.

Comments on this clonotype: One end of the junction does not line up with germline, which may come from a read error. CDR3 coding DNA: TGTGCCAGCAGCTCACAAGACAGAGCGAACACCGGGGAGCTGTATTTT. The encoded protein is CASSSQDRANTGELYF. The chain joins TRBV5-4 to TRBJ2-2; D might be TRBD1 or TRBD2, each matching 5 bases. The CDR3 covers 16 residues. Germline lookup yields CDR1 SGHNT and CDR2 YYREEE (reference sequence).

In this sample, this clonotype turned up a few times. The chain carries TRBV19 and TRBJ1-6; 7 nucleotides line up with TRBD1. Trimming took 3 bases from V and 7 from J; bases not matched to a gene: 6. Germline V lookup: CDR1 LNHDA, CDR2 SQIVND (reference sequence). The CDR3 has 15 residues. The CDR3 coding sequence is TGTGCCAGTAGTATCGACAGGGTCGGGAATTCACCCCTCCACTTT. It is translated as CASSIDRVGNSPLHF.

This clonotype was detected a few times. This sequence joins TRBV11-2 and TRBJ2-2, with 10 bases matching TRBD2. Per germline, CDR1 SGHAT and CDR2 FQNNGV. V lost 5 bases to trimming and J lost 6 bases; unmatched junction nucleotides: 6. This CDR3 is built from 15 residues. The CDR3 DNA follows: TGTGCCAGCAGCCCATCCGGACTAGCGGCCGGGGAGCTGTTTTTT. Amino acids: CASSPSGLAAGELFF.

This clonotype was detected only a few times. One end of the junction varies from germline; a read error may be responsible. The CDR3 DNA is TGTGCCAGCAGCTTGGACAGGGCAAACTATGGCTACACCTTC. Encoded protein: CASSLDRANYGYTF. The V and J genes are TRBV5-1 and TRBJ1-2; TRBD1 matches 8 bases. Germline V gives CDR1 SGHRS, CDR2 YFSETQ. This CDR3 comprises 14 residues.

The chain carries TRBV3-1 and TRBJ1-2; D not certain. V gave up 0 bases and J gave up 8 bases, with 13 bases separating them. CDR3 length: 14 amino acids. Germline CDR1 LGHDT, CDR2 YNNKEL (reference sequence). CDR3 amino acids: CASSQELLGLGYTF. In nucleotides, the CDR3 is TGTGCCAGCAGCCAAGAATTACTAGGGCTCGGCTACACCTTC.

The chain uses TRBV4-1 and TRBJ2-6; 10 bases are a match to TRBD1. Germline V gene lookup returns CDR1 MGHRA and CDR2 YSYEKL. The CDR3 length is 18 residues. J gave up 2 bases and V 8 bases, and 12 bases lay outside the gene matches. For the CDR3, the DNA is TGCGCCAGCCTCCAGACCGGGACAGGGGCTCCTGGGGCCAACGTCCTGACTTTC. Amino acids: CASLQTGTGAPGANVLTF.

V and J are TRBV7-2 and TRBJ2-3; 9 nucleotides line up with TRBD2. Germline CDR1 reads SGHTA; CDR2 reads FQGNSA. The CDR3 is 15 amino acids. Trimming cost V 4 bases and J 3 bases; bases outside gene matches: 5. CDR3 bases: TGTGCCAGCAGCTCCGGGACTAGCAGGACAGATACGCAGTATTTT. This translates into CASSSGTSRTDTQYF. The full variable domain, in which reference TRBV7-2 and TRBJ2-3 provide the parts outside the CDR3, is GAGVSQSPSNKVTEKGKDVELRCDPISGHTALYWYRQSLGQGLEFLIYFQGNSAPDKSGLPSDRFSAERTGGSVSTLTIQRTQQEDSAVYLCASSSGTSRTDTQYFGPGTRLTVL.

This clonotype was counted only a few times. V usage is TRBV24-1 and J usage is TRBJ2-3; 13 nucleotides agree with TRBD2. From germline, CDR1 is KGHDR and CDR2 SFDVKD. The ends lost 9 bases at V and 5 bases at J; junction bases unmatched: 7. The CDR3 extends over 15 amino acids. As DNA, the CDR3 is TGTGCCACCGGCGGACTAGCGGGGGTGATAGATACGCAGTATTTT. It is translated as CATGGLAGVIDTQYF.

In the case of this clonotype: A much bigger clone sits one base away, suggesting this may be a read error. The J gene is TRBJ2-5, the V gene TRBV7-2, with TRBD1 matching over 8 bases. This CDR3 has 15 residues. Germline lookup yields CDR1 SGHTA and CDR2 FQGNSA. CDR3 nucleotide sequence: TGTGCCATCAGCTTAGTCCCCGGACAGGGTGAGACCCAGTACTTC. This gives the protein CAISLVPGQGETQYF.